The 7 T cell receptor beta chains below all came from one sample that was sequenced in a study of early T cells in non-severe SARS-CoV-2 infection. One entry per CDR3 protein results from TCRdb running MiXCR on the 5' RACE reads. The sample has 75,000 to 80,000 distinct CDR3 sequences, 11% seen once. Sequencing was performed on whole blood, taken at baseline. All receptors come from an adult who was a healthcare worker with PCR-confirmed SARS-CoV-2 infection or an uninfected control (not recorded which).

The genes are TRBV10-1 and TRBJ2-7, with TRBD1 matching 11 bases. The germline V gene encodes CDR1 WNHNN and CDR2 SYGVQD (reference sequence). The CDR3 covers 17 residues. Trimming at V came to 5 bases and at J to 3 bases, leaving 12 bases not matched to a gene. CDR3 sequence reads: CASSSYRGTGGGYEQYF. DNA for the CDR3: TGCGCCAGCAGTTCCTACCGCGGGACAGGGGGAGGCTACGAGCAGTACTTC.

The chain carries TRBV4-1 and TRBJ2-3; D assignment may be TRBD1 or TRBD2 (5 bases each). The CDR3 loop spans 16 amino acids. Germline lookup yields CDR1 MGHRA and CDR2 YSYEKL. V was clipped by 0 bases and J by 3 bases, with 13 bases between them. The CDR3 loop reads CASSQDQGAGTDTQYF. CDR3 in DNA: TGCGCCAGCAGCCAAGATCAGGGCGCGGGTACAGATACGCAGTATTTT.

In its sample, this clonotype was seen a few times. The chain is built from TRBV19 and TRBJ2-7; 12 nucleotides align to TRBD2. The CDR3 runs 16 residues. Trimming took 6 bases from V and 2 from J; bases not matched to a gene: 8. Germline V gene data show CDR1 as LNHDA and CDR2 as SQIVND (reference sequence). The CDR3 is CASSNWRTSGAYEQYF. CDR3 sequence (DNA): TGTGCCAGTAGCAACTGGCGGACTAGCGGGGCCTACGAGCAGTACTTC.

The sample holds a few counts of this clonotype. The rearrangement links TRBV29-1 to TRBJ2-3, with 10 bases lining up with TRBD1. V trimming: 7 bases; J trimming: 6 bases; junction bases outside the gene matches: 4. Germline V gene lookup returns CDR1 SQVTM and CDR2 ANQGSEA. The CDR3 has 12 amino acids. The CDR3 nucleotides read TGCAGCGCGGACAGGGGGATGGATACGCAGTATTTT. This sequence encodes CSADRGMDTQYF.

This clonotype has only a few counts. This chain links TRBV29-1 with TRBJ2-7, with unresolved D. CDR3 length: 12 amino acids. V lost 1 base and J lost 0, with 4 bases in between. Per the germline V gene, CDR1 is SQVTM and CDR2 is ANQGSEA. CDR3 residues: CSVEVSSYEQYF. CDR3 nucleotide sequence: TGCAGCGTTGAAGTCAGCTCCTACGAGCAGTACTTC.

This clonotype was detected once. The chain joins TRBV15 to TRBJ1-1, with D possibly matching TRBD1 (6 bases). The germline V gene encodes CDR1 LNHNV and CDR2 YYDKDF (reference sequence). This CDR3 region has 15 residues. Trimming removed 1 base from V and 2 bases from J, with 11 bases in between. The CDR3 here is CATSRAWTANTEAFF. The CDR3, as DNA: TGTGCCACCAGCAGAGCGTGGACAGCAAACACTGAAGCTTTCTTT.

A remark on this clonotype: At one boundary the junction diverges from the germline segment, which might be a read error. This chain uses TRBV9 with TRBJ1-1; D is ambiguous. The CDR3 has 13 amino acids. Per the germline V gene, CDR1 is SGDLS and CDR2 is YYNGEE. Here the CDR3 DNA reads TGTGCCAGCGGCGTAGACCAGAACACTGAAGCTTTCTTT. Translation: CASGVDQNTEAFF.